This T cell receptor (beta chain) came from a study of post-analysis software for immune sequencing data. Study-wide background: Patients had relapsing-remitting, secondary progressive or progressive-relapsing multiple sclerosis; some lacked subtype. Study-wide points: Controls showed lower frequencies than patients for five TRBV segments, and TRBV5-6, TRBV5-1 and TRBV20-1 were among these.

Worth noting for this clonotype: Antigen specificity is unknown.

The library was made from cDNA and included unique molecular identifiers. Each sample of about 0.95 to 10 million input T cells yielded 500,000 or so cDNA molecules, so each molecule approximated one T cell. TCRdb called the PCR reads again in MiXCR, with one record for every CDR3 protein. The table lists about 820,000 distinct CDR3 sequences, approximately 50% of them singletons. This CDR3 has 11 residues. Germline V CDR1 and CDR2: SGDLS, YYNGEE. V dropped 4 bases and J dropped 5 bases, with 6 bases sitting between them. The source of this sequence is a girl aged 5-17 years with multiple sclerosis. The chain recombines TRBV9 with TRBJ1-1; unclear D gene. The specimen sequenced was blood. This CDR3 is CASSPTTEAFF. DNA for the CDR3: TGTGCCAGCAGCCCAACAACTGAAGCTTTCTTT.